The clone carrying this T cell receptor (beta chain) was observed a handful of times. The antigen remains undetermined. Those patients with uncontrolled infection, other autoimmune disease, pregnancy or lactation were excluded. Diagnoses were established using clinical symptoms, serum thyroxine and TRAb, thyroid ultrasound and orbital computed tomography. The sample belongs to a study of T cells in Graves' hyperthyroidism and ophthalmopathy. Study conclusions and caveats: Among thyroid clonotypes expanded above 0.001, most also appeared in blood.

The investigators amplified TCR beta CDR3 regions from RNA transcripts. First-round RT-PCR with HTBI primers amplified the TCR CDR3 region. MiXCR, applied by TCRdb to the multiplex PCR reads, yields one record per CDR3 protein. The sample consists of some 580,000 distinct CDR3 sequences, about a sixth of them appearing once. The clonotype originates from a woman aged 40 to 50 with Graves' ophthalmopathy. The sequenced sample was blood.

In DNA, the CDR3 is TGTGCCAGCGATTCGACTAGCGGAGGAACCGGGGAGCTGTTTTTT. Translation: CASDSTSGGTGELFF. The chain recombines TRBV2 with TRBJ2-2; 9 bases agree with TRBD2. CDR3 length: 15 residues. V gave up 8 bases and J gave up 5 bases; unmatched junction bases: 9. The germline gives CDR1 SNHLY, CDR2 FYNNEI.